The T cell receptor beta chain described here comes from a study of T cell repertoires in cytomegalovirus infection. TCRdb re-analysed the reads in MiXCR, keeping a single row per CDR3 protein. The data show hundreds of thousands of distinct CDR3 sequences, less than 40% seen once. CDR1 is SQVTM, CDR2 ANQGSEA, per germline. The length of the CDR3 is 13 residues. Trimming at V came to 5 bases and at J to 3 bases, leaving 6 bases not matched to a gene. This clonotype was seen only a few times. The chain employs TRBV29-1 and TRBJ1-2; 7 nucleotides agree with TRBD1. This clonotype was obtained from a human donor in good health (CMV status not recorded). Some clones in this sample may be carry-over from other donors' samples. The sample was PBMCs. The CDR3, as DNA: TGCAGCGTTCTGACAGGGAAATACTATGGCTACACCTTC. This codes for CSVLTGKYYGYTF.